This T cell receptor beta chain was captured by sequencing in a study of Ad26.COV2.S vaccination and SARS-CoV-2 variants. Treatment noted: 19 received Ad26.COV2.S at low or high dose, single or two shots; 5 received placebo; per-sample allocation not given. All samples were drawn on day 63, counting from the first vaccine or placebo injection. Generated by immunoSEQ multiplex PCR, the TCRdb table keeps only in-frame clones and is missing some. The repertoire has roughly 300,000 clones, around nine tenths of them found once; the top ten carry about 10%. The CDR3 consists of 13 residues. Germline CDR1 SGHNT, CDR2 YYREEE (reference sequence). V was clipped by 4 bases and J by 5 bases; unmatched bases: 2.

The chain is built from TRBV5-4 and TRBJ2-5, with TRBD1 identical over 10 bases. The sample in question was peripheral blood, obtained in a trial of Ad26.COV2.S vaccine versus placebo. The clonotype originates from a person aged 18-65 years who received the Ad26.COV2.S COVID-19 vaccine or a placebo. Written as DNA, the CDR3 is TGTGCCAGCAGCCCGGGACAGGGGGAGACCCAGTACTTC. Its translation: CASSPGQGETQYF.